The 12 T cell receptor beta chains given below trace back to one sample, sequenced in a study of CD8 T cell repertoires and HIV-1 epitope variants. Sequenced by immunoSEQ multiplex PCR; TCRdb stores in-frame clones only, minus some. The sample yields around 4,000 clones, 65% to 70% seen once. These TCRs' antigens remain unknown. The source material was cultured CD8+ T cells derived from PBMCs. Receptors were obtained from a male donor with HIV.

The genes are TRBV7-9 and TRBJ1-2; 10 bases line up with TRBD1. V gave up 5 bases and J gave up 1 base; unmatched junction bases: 13. Per the germline V gene, CDR1 is SEHNR and CDR2 is FQNEAQ (reference sequence). The CDR3 runs 18 residues. The DNA of the CDR3 is TGTGCCAGCAGCCCCGGCCCGGGACAGGGGAGGGGTAACTATGGCTACACCTTC. It yields the protein CASSPGPGQGRGNYGYTF.

CDR3 DNA: TGTGCCAGCAGCTTAGGGGGACAGTCCCCGTACAATCAGCCCCAGCATTTT. The encoded protein is CASSLGGQSPYNQPQHF. The chain is built from TRBV7-9 and TRBJ1-5, with 7 bases that match TRBD1. The CDR3 runs to 17 residues. V trimming: 1 base; J trimming: 3 bases; junction bases outside the gene matches: 9. Germline CDR1 reads SEHNR; CDR2 reads FQNEAQ (reference sequence).

V gene TRBV9 combines with J gene TRBJ1-1; 8 nucleotides align to TRBD1. V was clipped by 3 bases and J by 5 bases; unmatched bases: 9. Germline V gene lookup returns CDR1 SGDLS and CDR2 YYNGEE. There are 15 residues in the CDR3. The CDR3 DNA follows: TGTGCCAGCAGCGCGTCAGGGGGCTCGGGGACTGAAGCTTTCTTT. Amino acids: CASSASGGSGTEAFF.

The chain combines TRBV7-2 with TRBJ2-6; 10 bases map to TRBD1. Germline values: CDR1 SGHTA, CDR2 FQGNSA. V gave up 5 bases and J gave up 19 bases; unmatched junction bases: 14. CDR3 size: 14 residues. CDR3 DNA: TGTGCCAGCAGCCAAGGTCGGCGGACAGGGGGGTTTACTTTC. Amino acids: CASSQGRRTGGFTF.

The chain recombines TRBV7-7 with TRBJ2-3, with 12 bases lining up with TRBD2. Trimming at V came to 4 bases and at J to 4 bases, leaving 9 bases not matched to a gene. This CDR3 comprises 17 residues. Germline assignment: CDR1 SSHAT and CDR2 FNYEAQ (reference sequence). CDR3 protein: CASSSDVLAGGSDTQYF. The CDR3, as DNA: TGTGCCAGCAGCTCCGATGTACTAGCGGGGGGTTCAGATACGCAGTATTTT.

This clone has more than one count but fewer than ten. V and J are TRBV6-5 and TRBJ1-4; D possibly corresponds to TRBD1 (5 bases). Germline V lookup: CDR1 MNHEY, CDR2 SVGAGI. The CDR3 runs to 13 residues. V shed 2 bases and J shed 10 bases, with 11 bases lying between them. This CDR3 reads CASSYKWGLKLFF. As DNA, the CDR3 is TGTGCCAGCAGTTACAAATGGGGACTAAAACTGTTTTTT.

The genes are TRBV18 and TRBJ2-3; the D is unclear. The CDR3 length is 14 residues. Trimming removed 0 bases from V and 6 bases from J, with 10 bases in between. Per germline, CDR1 KGHSH and CDR2 LQKENI. CDR3 protein: CASSPPSEVDTQYF. The DNA for the CDR3 is TGTGCCAGCTCACCACCGTCCGAAGTGGATACGCAGTATTTT.

This rearrangement joins TRBV6-5 to TRBJ2-7, with TRBD1 matching 9 bases. This CDR3 has 15 amino acids. V lost 4 bases and J lost 5; bases outside the gene matches: 9. Germline V gene sequence: CDR1 MNHEY, CDR2 SVGAGI. This CDR3 reads CASSFYRGPLDEQYF. The CDR3, as DNA: TGTGCCAGCAGTTTTTACAGGGGGCCTCTCGACGAGCAGTACTTC.

The chain recombines TRBV5-1 with TRBJ1-1; possibly TRBD1 for D (6 bases). This CDR3 spans 14 amino acids. Germline V gives CDR1 SGHRS, CDR2 YFSETQ. Between the trimmed V and J ends, which lost 1 base and 7 bases, there was a span of 14 bases. As DNA, the CDR3 is TGCGCCAGCAGCTTGAACAGGGAGGCCCTTGAAGCTTTCTTT. Its protein product is CASSLNREALEAFF. The entire variable domain, with the rest obtained from reference TRBV5-1 and TRBJ1-1, is as follows: KAGVTQTPRYLIKTRGQQVTLSCSPISGHRSVSWYQQTPGQGLQFLFEYFSETQRNKGNFPGRFSGRQFSNSRSEMNVSTLELGDSALYLCASSLNREALEAFFGQGTRLTVV.

The chain recombines TRBV15 with TRBJ2-7; 9 bases map to TRBD1. Germline CDR1 reads LNHNV; CDR2 reads YYDKDF (reference sequence). V shed 5 bases and J 1 base; nucleotides not matched to a gene: 6. This CDR3 comprises 15 residues. This CDR3 reads CATSLMTGGSYEQYF. CDR3 nucleotides: TGTGCCACCAGCCTAATGACAGGGGGATCCTACGAGCAGTACTTC.

The table lists this clone with a few counts. V usage is TRBV27 and J usage is TRBJ2-7, with TRBD2 matching over 12 bases. This CDR3 contains 15 residues. V lost 2 bases and J lost 2; bases outside the gene matches: 1. CDR1 MNHEY and CDR2 SMNVEV come from the germline V gene (reference sequence). The CDR3: CASSLASGGAYEQYF. The DNA of the CDR3 is TGTGCCAGCAGTTTAGCTAGCGGGGGGGCCTACGAGCAGTACTTC.

CDR3 DNA: TGTGCCAGTGGGACAGGGGGCTCTGGGGCCAACGTCCTGACTTTC. It encodes CASGTGGSGANVLTF. V and J are TRBV19 and TRBJ2-6; 11 bases map to TRBD1. V trimming: 8 bases; J trimming: 0 bases; junction bases outside the gene matches: 0. CDR1 LNHDA and CDR2 SQIVND come from the germline V gene (reference sequence). CDR3 length: 15 amino acids.